These 5 T cell receptor beta chains were sequenced from one sample in a study of blood T cells in healthy people across ages. A sample-barcoded 5' primer and a J-beta primer mix were used in a second PCR of roughly 7 to 11 cycles. Each CDR3 protein gets one entry after TCRdb re-called the 5' RACE reads with MiXCR. The table lists around 1.5 million distinct CDR3 sequences, about 40% of them singletons, with less than 8% in the top ten. Source material: blood. Source of these receptors: a woman younger than 35 in good health.

The chain uses TRBV7-9 and TRBJ2-4, with a weak D call TRBD2 (6 bases). TRBJ2-7 explains the end of the DNA better; the J call may be wrong. The CDR3 has 13 residues. From germline, CDR1 is SEHNR and CDR2 FQNEAQ (reference sequence). For the CDR3, the DNA is TGTGCCAGCGGCCCCCCTCTAGCGAGCGAGCAGTACTTC. It translates to CASGPPLASEQYF.

This clonotype has just a few counts. The chain recombines TRBV6-5 with TRBJ2-7; D remains unclear. Germline CDR1 is MNHEY and CDR2 is SVGAGI. V lost 0 bases to trimming and J lost 4 bases, with 16 bases between them. The CDR3 spans 16 residues. The CDR3 sequence: CASSYSGDGGKYEQYF. The CDR3 nucleotides read TGTGCCAGCAGTTACTCGGGTGACGGTGGTAAATACGAGCAGTACTTC.

This sequence joins TRBV5-1 and TRBJ2-5; D perhaps matches TRBD2 (7 bases). The CDR3 spans 14 residues. Germline CDR1 and CDR2: SGHRS and YFSETQ. Trimming shortened V by 3 bases and J by 4 bases, and 13 bases separated the two germline ends. The CDR3 spells CASSYGGPVETQYF. CDR3 coding DNA: TGCGCCAGCAGCTACGGGGGGCCCGTAGAGACCCAGTACTTC.

As for this clonotype: One end of the junction does not line up with germline, which may come from a read error. The gene calls are TRBV20-1 and TRBJ2-1; D remains unclear. Germline loops: CDR1 DFQATT, CDR2 SNEGSKA (reference sequence). This CDR3 is 11 amino acids long. The CDR3 coding sequence is TGCAGTGCTGGTCGACCCGATGAGCGGTTCTTC. Amino acid sequence: CSAGRPDERFF.

This clonotype was picked up a small number of times. The chain combines TRBV2 with TRBJ2-3; D tentatively fits TRBD1 or TRBD2 (5 bases each). This CDR3 spans 14 amino acids. Deletions cut 4 bases from V and 4 bases from J, with 12 bases between. Germline V gene data show CDR1 as SNHLY and CDR2 as FYNNEI. The CDR3 nucleotides are TGTGCCAGCAGTGGGGGACCACTAGCAGATACGCAGTATTTT. It codes for CASSGGPLADTQYF.